This T cell receptor beta chain appears in the sequencing data of a study of blood T cell repertoires in COVID-19 (dated by TCRdb to the early 2020s). For the wider study: The collaborator samples originated in the United States, Italy and Spain and spanned the acute and convalescent phases of COVID-19. Where available, HLA class I and class II types were taken from metadata supplied by the sample provider and were not determined by assay-based typing. The dataset comprised deeply sampled blood TCRbeta repertoires from subjects exposed to, actively infected with, or recovered from COVID-19. The repertoires were released in a freely available public database intended as a resource for research on the immune response to SARS-CoV-2. The samples were drawn from two sources: the first 160 participants of the ongoing ImmuneRACE study, and fewer than 1,500 subjects contributed by 6 global collaborators. The prospective study material was composed of cDNA or gDNA derived from T cells, B-cell-depleted T cells, or PBMCs. A de-identified subject ID, COVID-19 status, age in years and sex were almost always included in the sample metadata. Summary of the overall study and its limitations: The amount of clinical and demographic metadata varied by source and participant and was provided uncurated.

TCRbeta CDR3 regions were amplified from genomic DNA using the immunoSEQ Assay, a bias-controlled multiplex PCR. The authors' pipeline ran thus. Within the assay, amplification of reference gene primers was used to estimate how many nucleated cells each sample contained. Sequence reads were collapsed and filtered to measure the absolute abundance of every unique TCRbeta CDR3 rearrangement. For each sample, productive Simpson clonality was calculated as the square root of Simpson's diversity index across productive rearrangements. The clones in this table, taken by TCRdb from immuneACCESS, are in-frame only. Not every clone is retained; where verified, under half of the shortfall comes from an unresolved V gene, and the cause of the rest is unknown. The V and J calls and clone size were taken over from that table, and D and trimming were inferred from the DNA. The sample has approximately 170,000 clones on record, approximately 87% of them singletons. The ten most abundant clones make up under 4.5% of the sample.

Collaborating institutions collected whole blood in K2EDTA tubes following their own protocols. For TCRbeta analysis, collaborators shipped samples in one of three forms: frozen whole blood, isolated PBMCs, or DNA extracted from either of those sample types. This clone was recorded a few times. Its antigen target is currently unknown. Per-nucleotide qualities are absent, and no much larger clonotype sits a single base away. In the germline V gene, CDR1 corresponds to SGHAT and CDR2 to FQNNGV. Measured from the cysteine to the phenylalanine, the CDR3 is 15 residues long. CDR3 DNA is the only sequence kept; it has 45 bases, read in frame from the first base. V and J are trimmed by 1 base and 7 bases, and the gene matches miss 4 bases of the junction.

The receptor chain draws on TRBV11-2 and TRBJ2-2, and TRBD1 matches 9 of the central bases. The clonotype originates from a woman between 70 and 85 years old with acute or convalescent COVID-19. Input material: peripheral blood. The nucleotide sequence is given as TGTGCCAGCAGCTTAGCCGGGACAGGGCTCGGGGAGCTGTTTTTT. This sequence encodes CASSLAGTGLGELFF.